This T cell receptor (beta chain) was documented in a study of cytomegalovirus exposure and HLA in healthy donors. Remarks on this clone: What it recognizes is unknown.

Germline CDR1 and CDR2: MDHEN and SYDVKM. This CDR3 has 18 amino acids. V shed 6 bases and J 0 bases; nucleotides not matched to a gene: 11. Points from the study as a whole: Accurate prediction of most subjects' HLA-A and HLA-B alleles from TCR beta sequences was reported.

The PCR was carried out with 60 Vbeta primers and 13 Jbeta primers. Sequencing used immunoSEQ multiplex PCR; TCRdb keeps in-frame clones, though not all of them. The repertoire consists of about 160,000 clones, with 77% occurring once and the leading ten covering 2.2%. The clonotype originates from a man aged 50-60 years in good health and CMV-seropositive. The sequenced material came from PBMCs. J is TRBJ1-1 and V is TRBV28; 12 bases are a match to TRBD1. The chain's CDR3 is CASRDGSGTGGLNTEAFF. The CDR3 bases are TGTGCCAGCAGAGATGGATCCGGGACAGGGGGCCTGAACACTGAAGCTTTCTTT.